A selection of T cell receptor beta chains follows, all from one sample in a study of T cells in Graves' hyperthyroidism and ophthalmopathy. TCRdb fed the multiplex PCR reads into MiXCR, producing one record per CDR3 protein. The repertoire holds 450,000 to 650,000 distinct CDR3 sequences, 14% seen once, with around 7% in the top ten. The specimen sequenced was blood. These receptors were obtained from a woman aged 18-29 years with Graves' ophthalmopathy. Both conserved end residues are part of each CDR3. The order of the fields is CDR3 protein, CDR3 DNA, clone size, J gene, V gene, D gene. D genes are given only for firm matches. For some rows the clone size is stated as once, few or many, or as a class when expanded; others skip it.

CASSLTSSWTDTQYF | TGTGCCAGCAGCTTAACGTCGAGTTGGACAGATACGCAGTATTTT | many | TRBJ2-3 | TRBV7-2 | NA
CASRIRENYGYTF | TGCGCCAGCAGAATTAGGGAGAACTATGGCTACACCTTC | NA | TRBJ1-2 | TRBV5-1 | NA
CASSQDSGGEQPQHF | TGTGCCAGCAGCCAAGATTCGGGCGGGGAGCAGCCCCAGCATTTT | few | TRBJ1-5 | TRBV3-1 | NA
CASSLGRDRATSEAFF | TGTGCCAGCAGCTTGGGTCGGGACAGGGCGACTTCTGAAGCTTTCTTT | many | TRBJ1-1 | TRBV7-8 | TRBD1
CASTWTVAEKLFF | TGTGCCAGCACCTGGACGGTAGCCGAAAAACTGTTTTTT | many | TRBJ1-4 | TRBV12-3/TRBV12-4 | NA
CVSSLSYAGEGVSTVTQYF | TGTGTCAGCAGTTTAAGTTACGCGGGAGAAGGGGTTAGCACAGTTACGCAGTATTTT | NA | TRBJ2-3 | TRBV28 | TRBD2
CASTNTSGRMPDTQYF | TGTGCCAGCACCAATACTAGCGGGAGAATGCCAGATACGCAGTATTTT | many | TRBJ2-3 | TRBV7-9 | TRBD2
CASSLFGRDQPQHF | TGTGCCAGCAGCTTATTCGGCAGAGATCAGCCCCAGCATTTT | many | TRBJ1-5 | TRBV7-2 | NA
CASSPPAGSGVDAQYF | TGTGCCAGCTCACCACCGGCCGGGAGCGGGGTTGACGCCCAGTACTTC | many | TRBJ2-5 | TRBV18 | TRBD2
CASSFSGANYEQYF | TGTGCCAGCAGTTTCTCGGGGGCCAACTACGAGCAGTACTTC | NA | TRBJ2-7 | TRBV6-2/TRBV6-3 | NA
CASSPHPGQVHGYTF | TGTGCCAGCTCACCACACCCGGGACAGGTTCATGGCTACACCTTC | NA | TRBJ1-2 | TRBV18 | TRBD1
CASSLVCLAGHNEQFF | TGTGCCAGCAGCTTAGTGTGCCTAGCGGGGCACAATGAGCAGTTCTTC | NA | TRBJ2-1 | TRBV11-2 | TRBD2
CASSSGRELFF | TGTGCCAGCAGCTCCGGGAGGGAGCTGTTTTTT | many | TRBJ2-2 | TRBV11-1 | NA
CASSVKGQGAGNTIYF | TGTGCCAGCAGCGTTAAAGGACAGGGAGCTGGAAACACCATATATTTT | many | TRBJ1-3 | TRBV11-1 | TRBD1
CASMPSQGTSYEQYF | TGTGCCAGCATGCCTTCACAGGGAACCTCCTACGAGCAGTACTTC | few | TRBJ2-7 | TRBV7-6 | NA
CASRSGTGGSTDTQYF | TGTGCCAGCAGATCCGGGACAGGGGGTAGCACAGATACGCAGTATTTT | NA | TRBJ2-3 | TRBV2 | TRBD1
CASSYKRNTETFF | TGTGCCAGCAGTTACAAGCGGAACACTGAAACTTTCTTT | many | TRBJ1-1 | TRBV6-2/TRBV6-3 | NA
CASSYGWGKHYEQYF | TGTGCCAGCAGTTACGGCTGGGGAAAGCACTACGAGCAGTACTTC | many | TRBJ2-7 | TRBV6-2/TRBV6-3 | NA
CASSSLGEHGYTF | TGTGCCAGCAGCTCCCTGGGGGAACATGGCTACACCTTC | NA | TRBJ1-2 | TRBV5-8 | NA
CAISDDSTVGELFF | TGTGCCATCAGTGATGACTCTACGGTCGGGGAGCTGTTTTTT | few | TRBJ2-2 | TRBV10-3 | NA
CASSLELAGNEQYF | TGTGCCAGCAGCTTGGAACTAGCGGGTAACGAGCAGTACTTC | many | TRBJ2-7 | TRBV5-6 | TRBD2
CASSGYNSPLHF | TGTGCCAGCAGTGGTTATAATTCACCCCTCCACTTT | many | TRBJ1-6 | TRBV28 | NA
CATSGTGSEAIYNEQFF | TGTGCCACCAGTGGAACAGGGTCGGAAGCAATCTACAATGAGCAGTTCTTC | many | TRBJ2-1 | TRBV24-1 | NA
CASSSSGAKNIQYF | TGTGCCAGCAGCAGTAGCGGAGCCAAAAACATTCAGTACTTC | many | TRBJ2-4 | TRBV11-1 | NA
CSASPMRLGSYEQYF | TGCAGTGCTAGCCCTATGAGGCTAGGGTCCTACGAGCAGTACTTC | few | TRBJ2-7 | TRBV20-1 | NA
CSVEGNTGAFF | TGCAGCGTCGAGGGGAACACTGGAGCTTTCTTT | few | TRBJ1-1 | TRBV20-1 | NA
CASSPQGLYADTQYF | TGTGCCAGCAGTCCTCAGGGGTTGTACGCAGATACGCAGTATTTT | many | TRBJ2-3 | TRBV2 | NA
CASSLNLRGETQYF | TGTGCCAGCAGTTTAAACCTGCGGGGGGAGACCCAGTACTTC | many | TRBJ2-5 | TRBV12-3/TRBV12-4 | TRBD2
CASSVDQNTKAFF | TGTGCCAGCAGCGTGGACCAAAACACTAAAGCTTTCTTT | NA | TRBJ1-1 | TRBV9 | NA
CASSFADRVNNQPQHF | TGTGCCAGCAGCTTCGCTGACAGGGTTAACAATCAGCCCCAGCATTTT | NA | TRBJ1-5 | TRBV7-2 | TRBD1
CASSAQGASGYTF | TGTGCCAGCAGTGCACAGGGGGCGAGTGGCTACACCTTC | NA | TRBJ1-2 | TRBV2 | TRBD1
CASSQDQVGKPQHF | TGTGCCAGCAGCCAAGATCAGGTGGGAAAGCCCCAGCATTTT | many | TRBJ1-5 | TRBV3-1 | NA
CSARDRQGFNYYEQYF | TGCAGTGCTAGAGATCGTCAGGGTTTCAACTACTACGAGCAGTACTTC | NA | TRBJ2-7 | TRBV20-1 | NA
CASSQEGAGTYEQYF | TGTGCCAGCAGCCAAGAAGGGGCGGGGACCTACGAGCAGTACTTC | NA | TRBJ2-7 | TRBV3-1 | NA
CASQTRDTDTQYF | TGTGCCAGTCAAACCAGGGACACAGATACGCAGTATTTT | NA | TRBJ2-3 | TRBV19 | NA
CASGLVKYTGTGLIAGYEQYF | TGTGCTAGTGGTTTGGTCAAATATACCGGGACAGGGTTGATTGCGGGGTACGAGCAGTACTTC | many | TRBJ2-7 | TRBV12-5 | TRBD1
CASSYGRSRYNEQFF | TGTGCCAGCAGTTACGGGCGGAGTAGGTACAATGAGCAGTTCTTC | few | TRBJ2-1 | TRBV6-2/TRBV6-3 | NA
CASSLGPGLSNQPQHF | TGTGCCAGCAGCTTAGGGCCAGGACTTAGCAATCAGCCCCAGCATTTT | many | TRBJ1-5 | TRBV7-2 | NA
CASSSHSGGVEQYF | TGTGCCAGCAGCTCACATAGCGGGGGGGTGGAGCAGTACTTC | many | TRBJ2-7 | TRBV28 | TRBD2
CASSVTGGSDYNEQFF | TGTGCCAGCAGCGTAACAGGCGGGAGTGACTACAATGAGCAGTTCTTC | many | TRBJ2-1 | TRBV9 | TRBD2
CATSERQGAEKLFF | TGTGCCACCAGCGAGAGACAGGGAGCGGAAAAACTGTTTTTT | NA | TRBJ1-4 | TRBV15 | TRBD1
CASSRTSGTSETQYF | TGCGCCAGCAGCCGGACTTCCGGGACTAGTGAGACCCAGTACTTC | many | TRBJ2-5 | TRBV5-1 | TRBD2
CASSHLDRPSYNEQFF | TGTGCCAGCAGTCACCTCGACAGGCCCTCCTACAATGAGCAGTTCTTC | many | TRBJ2-1 | TRBV6-2/TRBV6-3 | NA
CASSSGNSYGYTF | TGTGCCAGCTCATCAGGGAACAGCTATGGCTACACCTTC | few | TRBJ1-2 | TRBV2 | NA
CASSATSGTYNSPLHF | TGTGCCAGCAGCGCTACCTCGGGGACATATAATTCACCCCTCCACTTT | NA | TRBJ1-6 | TRBV9 | NA
CSVPGSRTGELFF | TGCAGTGTTCCCGGGAGTCGGACCGGGGAGCTGTTTTTT | many | TRBJ2-2 | TRBV20-1 | NA
CASSPRTERYGYTF | TGTGCCAGCAGCCCAAGGACAGAAAGATATGGCTACACCTTC | many | TRBJ1-2 | TRBV7-9 | NA
CASSFMGGVYEQYF | TGTGCCAGCAGCTTTATGGGGGGAGTCTACGAGCAGTACTTC | many | TRBJ2-7 | TRBV7-8 | NA
CASSPWRAGYNIDEKLFF | TGTGCCAGCAGCCCGTGGCGCGCAGGGTATAACATCGATGAGAAACTGTTTTTT | NA | TRBJ1-4 | TRBV7-9 | NA
CASNPEPITDTQYF | TGTGCCAGCAACCCGGAACCGATCACAGATACGCAGTATTTT | many | TRBJ2-3 | TRBV2 | NA
CASRLTQGLGSTDTQYF | TGTGCCAGCAGACTGACCCAGGGTTTGGGTAGCACAGATACGCAGTATTTT | many | TRBJ2-3 | TRBV6-1 | NA
CASSFYSAGGANTGAGDTQYF | TGTGCCAGCAGTTTTTATTCGGCCGGGGGGGCAAACACCGGGGCAGGGGATACGCAGTATTTT | once | TRBJ2-3 | TRBV28 | TRBD2
CASSLIRGRTDTQYF | TGTGCCAGCAGCCTAATCAGGGGTCGGACAGATACGCAGTATTTT | few | TRBJ2-3 | TRBV14 | NA